This entry concerns a single T cell receptor (beta chain). Its antigen is not identified. The entry originates in a study of cytomegalovirus exposure and HLA in healthy donors. It was with 60 Vbeta and 13 Jbeta primers that the PCR ran. Libraries were prepared by immunoSEQ multiplex PCR; TCRdb keeps only in-frame clonotypes and omits some of them. The data hold some 160,000 clones, with approximately 80% observed a single time. From germline, CDR1 is LNHNV and CDR2 YYDKDF (reference sequence). The length of the CDR3 is 15 residues. V dropped 3 bases and J dropped 4 bases, with 15 bases sitting between them. Study conclusions and caveats: Certain indistinguishable V segments, among them TRBV6-2 and TRBV6-3, were excluded. The records held CMV serostatus as the only immune exposure information. In a later analysis, productive TCRs from donors in an Asian-associated ancestry cluster reportedly carried fewer N-insertions than the cohort mean.

The clonotype comes from a man aged 50 to 60 in good health and CMV-seropositive. Sequenced sample: PBMCs. This chain links TRBV15 with TRBJ1-1; D might be TRBD1 (5 bases). DNA of the CDR3: TGTGCCACCAGCAGGCCTACCGGACACCCCACTGAAGCTTTCTTT. This encodes CATSRPTGHPTEAFF.